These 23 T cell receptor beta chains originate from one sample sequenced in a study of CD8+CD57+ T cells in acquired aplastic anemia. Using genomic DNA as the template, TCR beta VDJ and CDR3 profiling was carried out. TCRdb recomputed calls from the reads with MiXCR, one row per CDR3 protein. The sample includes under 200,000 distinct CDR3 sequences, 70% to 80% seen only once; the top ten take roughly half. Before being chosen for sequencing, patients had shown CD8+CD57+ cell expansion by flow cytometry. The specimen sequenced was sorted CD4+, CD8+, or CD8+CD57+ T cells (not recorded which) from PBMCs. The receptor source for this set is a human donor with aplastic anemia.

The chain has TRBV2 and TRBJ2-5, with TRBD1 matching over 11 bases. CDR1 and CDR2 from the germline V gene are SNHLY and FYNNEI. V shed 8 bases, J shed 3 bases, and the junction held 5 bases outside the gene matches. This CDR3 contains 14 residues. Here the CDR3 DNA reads TGTGCCAGCGGTGGGACAGGGGGGGAAGAGACCCAGTACTTC. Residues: CASGGTGGEETQYF.

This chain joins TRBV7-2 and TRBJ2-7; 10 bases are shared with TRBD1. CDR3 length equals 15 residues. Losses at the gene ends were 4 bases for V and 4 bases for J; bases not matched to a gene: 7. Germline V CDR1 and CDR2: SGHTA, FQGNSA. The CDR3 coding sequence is TGTGCCAGCAGCTCCCGGGACAGGGGTGGGTACGAGCAGTACTTC. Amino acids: CASSSRDRGGYEQYF.

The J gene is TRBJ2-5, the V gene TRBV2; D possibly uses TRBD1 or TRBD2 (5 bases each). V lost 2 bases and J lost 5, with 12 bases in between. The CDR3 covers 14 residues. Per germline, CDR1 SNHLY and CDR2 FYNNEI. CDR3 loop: CASSELEGHETQYF. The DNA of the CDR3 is TGTGCCAGCAGTGAACTTGAGGGGCACGAGACCCAGTACTTC.

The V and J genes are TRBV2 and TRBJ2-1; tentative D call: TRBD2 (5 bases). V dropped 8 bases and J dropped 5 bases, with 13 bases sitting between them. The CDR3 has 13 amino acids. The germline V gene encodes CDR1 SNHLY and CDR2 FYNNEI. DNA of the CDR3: TGTGCCAGCGAGTGGGCGGGCAACAATGAGCAGTTCTTC. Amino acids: CASEWAGNNEQFF.

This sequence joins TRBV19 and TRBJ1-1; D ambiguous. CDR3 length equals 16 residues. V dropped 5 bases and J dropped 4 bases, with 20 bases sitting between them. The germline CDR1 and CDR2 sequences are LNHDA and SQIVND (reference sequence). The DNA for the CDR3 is TGTGCCAGTAGTTCAGCGAGACAAACAAGGACCACTGAAGCTTTCTTT. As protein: CASSSARQTRTTEAFF.

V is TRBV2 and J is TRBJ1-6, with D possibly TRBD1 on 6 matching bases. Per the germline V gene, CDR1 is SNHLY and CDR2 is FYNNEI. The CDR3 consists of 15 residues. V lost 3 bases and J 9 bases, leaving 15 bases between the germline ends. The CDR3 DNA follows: TGTGCCAGCAGTGAGGAACAGGGTAGGGTTTCACCCCTCCACTTT. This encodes CASSEEQGRVSPLHF.

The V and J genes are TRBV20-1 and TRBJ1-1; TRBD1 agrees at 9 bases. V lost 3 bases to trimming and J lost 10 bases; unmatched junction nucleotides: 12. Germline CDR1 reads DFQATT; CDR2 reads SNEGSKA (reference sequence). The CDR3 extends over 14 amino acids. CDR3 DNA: TGCAGTGCTAGCGGACAGGGGCAACTGTTTAGAGCTTTCTTT. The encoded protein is CSASGQGQLFRAFF.

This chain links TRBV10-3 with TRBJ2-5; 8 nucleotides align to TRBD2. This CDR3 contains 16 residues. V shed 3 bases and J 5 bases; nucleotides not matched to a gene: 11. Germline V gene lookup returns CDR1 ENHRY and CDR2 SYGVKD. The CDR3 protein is CAISDGNSGNEETQYF. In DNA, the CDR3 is TGTGCCATCAGTGACGGGAATAGCGGGAATGAGGAGACCCAGTACTTC.

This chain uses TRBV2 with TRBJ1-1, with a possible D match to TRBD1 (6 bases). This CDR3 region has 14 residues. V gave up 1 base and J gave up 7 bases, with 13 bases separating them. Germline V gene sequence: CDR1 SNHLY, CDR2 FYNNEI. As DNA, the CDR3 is TGTGCCAGCAGTGAAGAGGGCAGGGGTAATGAAGCTTTCTTT. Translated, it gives CASSEEGRGNEAFF.

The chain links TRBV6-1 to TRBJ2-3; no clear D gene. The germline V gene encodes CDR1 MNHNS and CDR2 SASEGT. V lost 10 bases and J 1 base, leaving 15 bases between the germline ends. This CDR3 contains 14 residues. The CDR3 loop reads CATESGRRTDTQYF. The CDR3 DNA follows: TGTGCCACCGAATCCGGACGACGCACAGATACGCAGTATTTT.

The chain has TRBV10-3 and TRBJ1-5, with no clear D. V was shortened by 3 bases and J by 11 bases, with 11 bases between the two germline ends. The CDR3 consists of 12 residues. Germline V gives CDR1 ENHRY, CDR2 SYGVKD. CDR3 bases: TGTGCCATCAGTGAAGAGGGTTTGGCCCAGCATTTT. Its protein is CAISEEGLAQHF.

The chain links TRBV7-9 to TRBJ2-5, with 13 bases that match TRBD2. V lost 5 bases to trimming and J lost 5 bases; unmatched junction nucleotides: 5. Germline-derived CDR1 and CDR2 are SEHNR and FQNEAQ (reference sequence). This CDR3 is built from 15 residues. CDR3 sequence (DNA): TGTGCCAGCAGCATAGGACTAGCGGGAGAGGAGACCCAGTACTTC. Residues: CASSIGLAGEETQYF.

This CDR3 is CASSLYNGYTF. The CDR3 region has the DNA TGTGCCAGCAGCTTATACAATGGCTACACCTTC. The chain joins TRBV7-2 to TRBJ1-2; D unresolved. Germline CDR1 and CDR2: SGHTA and FQGNSA. With 2 bases removed from V and 6 bases from J, the gap between germline ends came to 4 bases. The length of the CDR3 is 11 residues. The entire variable domain, with the rest obtained from reference TRBV7-2 and TRBJ1-2, is as follows: GAGVSQSPSNKVTEKGKDVELRCDPISGHTALYWYRQSLGQGLEFLIYFQGNSAPDKSGLPSDRFSAERTGGSVSTLTIQRTQQEDSAVYLCASSLYNGYTFGSGTRLTVV.

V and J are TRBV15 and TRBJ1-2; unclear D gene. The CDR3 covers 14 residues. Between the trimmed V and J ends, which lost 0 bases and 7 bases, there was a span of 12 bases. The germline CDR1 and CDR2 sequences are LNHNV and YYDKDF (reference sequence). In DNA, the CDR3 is TGTGCCACCAGCAGAGAGTGGGGAGGTTCTGGCTACACCTTC. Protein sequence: CATSREWGGSGYTF.

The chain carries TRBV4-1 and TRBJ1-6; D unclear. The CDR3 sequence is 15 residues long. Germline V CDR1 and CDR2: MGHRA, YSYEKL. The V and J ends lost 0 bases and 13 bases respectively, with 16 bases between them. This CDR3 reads CASSQDEANPYPLHF. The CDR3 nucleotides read TGCGCCAGCAGCCAAGATGAGGCGAACCCTTATCCCCTCCACTTT.

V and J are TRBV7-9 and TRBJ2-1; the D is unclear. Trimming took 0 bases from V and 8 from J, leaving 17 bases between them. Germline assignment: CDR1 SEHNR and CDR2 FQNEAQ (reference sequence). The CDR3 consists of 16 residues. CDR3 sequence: CASSLAWPPGEDEQFF. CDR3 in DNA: TGTGCCAGCAGCTTAGCGTGGCCACCGGGCGAAGATGAGCAGTTCTTC. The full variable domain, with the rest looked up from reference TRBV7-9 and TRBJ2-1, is DTGVSQNPRHKITKRGQNVTFRCDPISEHNRLYWYRQTLGQGPEFLTYFQNEAQLEKSRLLSDRFSAERPKGSFSTLEIQRTEQGDSAMYLCASSLAWPPGEDEQFFGPGTRLTVL.

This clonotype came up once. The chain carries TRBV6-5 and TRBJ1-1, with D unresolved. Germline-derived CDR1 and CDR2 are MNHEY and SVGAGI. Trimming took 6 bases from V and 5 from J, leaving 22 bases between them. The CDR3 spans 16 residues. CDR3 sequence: CASSPFSAGPGTEAFF. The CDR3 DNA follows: TGTGCCAGCAGCCCGTTCAGCGCTGGACCGGGTACTGAAGCTTTCTTT.

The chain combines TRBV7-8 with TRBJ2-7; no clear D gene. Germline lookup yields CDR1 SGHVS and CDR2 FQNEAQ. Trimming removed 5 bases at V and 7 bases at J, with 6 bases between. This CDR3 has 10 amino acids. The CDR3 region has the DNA TGTGCCAGCAGCCCAGATGAGCAGTACTTC. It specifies CASSPDEQYF.

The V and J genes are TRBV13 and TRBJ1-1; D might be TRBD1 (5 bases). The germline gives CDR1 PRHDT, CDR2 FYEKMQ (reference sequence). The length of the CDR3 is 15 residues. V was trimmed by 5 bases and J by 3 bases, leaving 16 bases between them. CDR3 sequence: CASSAAGKGHTEAFF. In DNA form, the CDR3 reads TGTGCCAGCAGCGCCGCGGGGAAGGGACACACTGAAGCTTTCTTT.

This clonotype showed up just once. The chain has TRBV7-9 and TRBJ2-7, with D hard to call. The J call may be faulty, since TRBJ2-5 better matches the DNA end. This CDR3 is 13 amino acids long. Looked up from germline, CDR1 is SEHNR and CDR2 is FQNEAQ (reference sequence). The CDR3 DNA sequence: TGTGCCAGCAGCCCTCAAGTGAAAGAGACCCAGTACTTC. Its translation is CASSPQVKETQYF.

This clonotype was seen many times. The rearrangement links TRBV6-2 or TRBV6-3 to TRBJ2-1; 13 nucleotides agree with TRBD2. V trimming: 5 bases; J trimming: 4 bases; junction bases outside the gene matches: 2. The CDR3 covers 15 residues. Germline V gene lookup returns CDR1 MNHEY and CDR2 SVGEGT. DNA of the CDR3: TGTGCCAGCAGTCCGACTAGCGGGGGGTACAATGAGCAGTTCTTC. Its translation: CASSPTSGGYNEQFF.

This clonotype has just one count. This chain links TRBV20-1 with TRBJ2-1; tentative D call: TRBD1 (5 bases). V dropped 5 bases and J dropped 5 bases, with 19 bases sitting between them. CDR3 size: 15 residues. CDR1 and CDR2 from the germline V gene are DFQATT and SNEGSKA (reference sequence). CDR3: CSAAQGSRGNNEQFF. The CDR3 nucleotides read TGCAGTGCTGCCCAGGGTTCGCGAGGAAACAATGAGCAGTTCTTC.

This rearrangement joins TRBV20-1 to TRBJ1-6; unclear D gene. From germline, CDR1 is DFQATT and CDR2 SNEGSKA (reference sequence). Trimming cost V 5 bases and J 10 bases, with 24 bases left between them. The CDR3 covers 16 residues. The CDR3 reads CSALHRTAVYRSPLHF. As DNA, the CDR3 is TGCAGTGCTCTTCACCGGACCGCAGTTTATCGGTCACCCCTCCACTTT.